Listed below are T cell receptor beta chains from one sample, sequenced in a study of CD8 T cells in ankylosing spondylitis. A single record per CDR3 protein comes from TCRdb applying MiXCR to the 5' RACE reads. Of about 200,000 distinct CDR3 sequences listed, 9.5% to 15% are singletons. Material for sequencing was blood, either unsorted or a sorted T cell fraction (not recorded which). These receptors came from a male donor with ankylosing spondylitis or in good health (not recorded which). The CDR3 runs from the conserved cysteine through the conserved F or W. The D gene is left open where the match is weak. Not all rows give a size; the values are once, few, many and, for expanded clones, a class.

cdr3_nt: TGTGCCAGCAGCGTCCACGGTAGCAATCAGCCCCAGCATTTT
cdr3_aa: CASSVHGSNQPQHF
cdr3_length: 14
v_call: TRBV7-8
d_call: .
j_call: TRBJ1-5
clone_size: .

cdr3_nt: TGTGCCAGCAGTTTAGAGACAGGGGACGGCTACGAGCAGTACTTC
cdr3_aa: CASSLETGDGYEQYF
cdr3_length: 15
v_call: TRBV12-3/TRBV12-4
d_call: TRBD1
j_call: TRBJ2-7
clone_size: .

cdr3_nt: TGTGCCATCGCCCCCCGGGGAGACTCCTACGAGCAGTACTTC
cdr3_aa: CAIAPRGDSYEQYF
cdr3_length: 14
v_call: TRBV10-3
d_call: .
j_call: TRBJ2-7
clone_size: many

cdr3_nt: TGTGCCAGCAGCCGTGGGGGGGAGACCCAGTACTTC
cdr3_aa: CASSRGGETQYF
cdr3_length: 12
v_call: TRBV7-2
d_call: .
j_call: TRBJ2-5
clone_size: few

cdr3_nt: TGTGCCAGTGGAGCCTACGAGCAGTACTTC
cdr3_aa: CASGAYEQYF
cdr3_length: 10
v_call: TRBV12-3/TRBV12-4
d_call: .
j_call: TRBJ2-7
clone_size: many

cdr3_nt: TGTGCCACTAGCGGGGAAGGGCAAGAGACCCAGTACTTC
cdr3_aa: CATSGEGQETQYF
cdr3_length: 13
v_call: TRBV3-1
d_call: TRBD2
j_call: TRBJ2-5
clone_size: .

cdr3_nt: TGTGCCAGCAGTTTATGGGGCGGGGGAAGGCTAAACGAGCAGTACTTC
cdr3_aa: CASSLWGGGRLNEQYF
cdr3_length: 16
v_call: TRBV27
d_call: TRBD2
j_call: TRBJ2-7
clone_size: .

cdr3_nt: TGTGCCAGCAGCTTGGTCGGACTAGCGGGACCCACAGATACGCAGTATTTT
cdr3_aa: CASSLVGLAGPTDTQYF
cdr3_length: 17
v_call: TRBV5-5
d_call: TRBD2
j_call: TRBJ2-3
clone_size: .

cdr3_nt: TGCAGTGCCCCGGGACAGGCCTCCTACAATGAGCAGTTCTTC
cdr3_aa: CSAPGQASYNEQFF
cdr3_length: 14
v_call: TRBV20-1
d_call: TRBD1
j_call: TRBJ2-1
clone_size: few

cdr3_nt: TGCAGTGCTAGAGGGGGGTCCGGGACTAGCTCCTACGAGCAGTACTTC
cdr3_aa: CSARGGSGTSSYEQYF
cdr3_length: 16
v_call: TRBV20-1
d_call: TRBD2
j_call: TRBJ2-7
clone_size: few

cdr3_nt: TGTGCCAGCAGCTTAGTCCTCACTCAAGAGACCCAGTACTTC
cdr3_aa: CASSLVLTQETQYF
cdr3_length: 14
v_call: TRBV11-2
d_call: .
j_call: TRBJ2-5
clone_size: .

cdr3_nt: TGTGCCAGCAGTTGGGGCAGGAATGAGCAGTTCTTC
cdr3_aa: CASSWGRNEQFF
cdr3_length: 12
v_call: TRBV12-3/TRBV12-4
d_call: .
j_call: TRBJ2-1
clone_size: .

cdr3_nt: TGTGCCAGCAGCGCCCCCCCAACCGGGGGAGAGCAGTTCTTC
cdr3_aa: CASSAPPTGGEQFF
cdr3_length: 14
v_call: TRBV7-9
d_call: .
j_call: TRBJ2-1
clone_size: many

cdr3_nt: TGTGCCAGCAGCGTTAGCGGGGTGGGCTCCTACAATGAGCAGTTCTTC
cdr3_aa: CASSVSGVGSYNEQFF
cdr3_length: 16
v_call: TRBV3-1
d_call: TRBD2
j_call: TRBJ2-1
clone_size: many

cdr3_nt: TGTGCCAGCAGTGTCTCCGGGGACCCCGGGAATGAGCAGTTCTTC
cdr3_aa: CASSVSGDPGNEQFF
cdr3_length: 15
v_call: TRBV27
d_call: .
j_call: TRBJ2-1
clone_size: few

cdr3_nt: TGCGCCAGCAGTTCGGCTAGCGGGAGGGCGGAGGGTGAGCAGTTCTTC
cdr3_aa: CASSSASGRAEGEQFF
cdr3_length: 16
v_call: TRBV10-1
d_call: TRBD2
j_call: TRBJ2-1
clone_size: .

cdr3_nt: TGTGCCAGCAGCCAAGAGAACCGATTTTACGAGCAGTACTTC
cdr3_aa: CASSQENRFYEQYF
cdr3_length: 14
v_call: TRBV3-1
d_call: .
j_call: TRBJ2-7
clone_size: few

cdr3_nt: TGTGCCAGCAAAGGGGAACAGCTACTCTCTGGAAACACCATATATTTT
cdr3_aa: CASKGEQLLSGNTIYF
cdr3_length: 16
v_call: TRBV11-3
d_call: .
j_call: TRBJ1-3
clone_size: few

cdr3_nt: TGTGCCAGCAGCCGACTCGGGACAGCTCCCAACGAGCAGTACTTC
cdr3_aa: CASSRLGTAPNEQYF
cdr3_length: 15
v_call: TRBV13
d_call: TRBD1
j_call: TRBJ2-7
clone_size: .

cdr3_nt: TGTGCCGGGCGCTGGGGACTAGCGGGAGACACAGATACGCAGTATTTT
cdr3_aa: CAGRWGLAGDTDTQYF
cdr3_length: 16
v_call: TRBV21-1
d_call: .
j_call: TRBJ2-3
clone_size: .

cdr3_nt: TGTGCCAGCAGCCAAGAGGGACTAGCGGGAGGGCCGTCGGTAAAGACCCAGTACTTC
cdr3_aa: CASSQEGLAGGPSVKTQYF
cdr3_length: 19
v_call: TRBV4-2
d_call: TRBD2
j_call: TRBJ2-5
clone_size: .

cdr3_nt: TGCGCCAGCAGCCGGATGGAAGGGGGCGAGACAGATACGCAGTATTTT
cdr3_aa: CASSRMEGGETDTQYF
cdr3_length: 16
v_call: TRBV5-1
d_call: TRBD1
j_call: TRBJ2-3
clone_size: few

cdr3_nt: TGTGCCAGCAGCTACCCGGAAGGGGTGAACACCGGGGAGCTGTTTTTT
cdr3_aa: CASSYPEGVNTGELFF
cdr3_length: 16
v_call: TRBV11-2
d_call: .
j_call: TRBJ2-2
clone_size: .

cdr3_nt: TGTGCCAGCAGCTTAGGAGGGGGTAGAGATGAGCAGTTCTTC
cdr3_aa: CASSLGGGRDEQFF
cdr3_length: 14
v_call: TRBV7-8
d_call: .
j_call: TRBJ2-1
clone_size: .

cdr3_nt: TGTGCCAGCAGCTCGGGGGCTTTCAATGAGCAGTTCTTC
cdr3_aa: CASSSGAFNEQFF
cdr3_length: 13
v_call: TRBV5-6
d_call: .
j_call: TRBJ2-1
clone_size: .

cdr3_nt: TGTGCCAGCGGCCAAGGGAGCGGGCACACCGGGGAGCTGTTTTTT
cdr3_aa: CASGQGSGHTGELFF
cdr3_length: 15
v_call: TRBV5-6
d_call: .
j_call: TRBJ2-2
clone_size: .

cdr3_nt: TGTGCCAGCAGTGGACTAGCGGGGGCCAACACCGGGGAGCTGTTTTTT
cdr3_aa: CASSGLAGANTGELFF
cdr3_length: 16
v_call: TRBV6-1
d_call: TRBD2
j_call: TRBJ2-2
clone_size: many

cdr3_nt: TGTGCCAGCAGGGACAGGGCCTCCTACGAGCAGTACTTC
cdr3_aa: CASRDRASYEQYF
cdr3_length: 13
v_call: TRBV27
d_call: TRBD1
j_call: TRBJ2-7
clone_size: few

cdr3_nt: TGTGCCAGCAGCTTGGAGACTTGGGACACAAGCACAGATACGCAGTATTTT
cdr3_aa: CASSLETWDTSTDTQYF
cdr3_length: 17
v_call: TRBV5-6
d_call: .
j_call: TRBJ2-3
clone_size: .

cdr3_nt: TGTGCCAGCAGCGTAGGTGAAAGAGGCTCTGGGGCCAACGTCCTGACTTTC
cdr3_aa: CASSVGERGSGANVLTF
cdr3_length: 17
v_call: TRBV9
d_call: .
j_call: TRBJ2-6
clone_size: few

cdr3_nt: TGTGCCAGCAGCCAAGATACGACCGGCACAGATACGCAGTATTTT
cdr3_aa: CASSQDTTGTDTQYF
cdr3_length: 15
v_call: TRBV4-2
d_call: .
j_call: TRBJ2-3
clone_size: .

cdr3_nt: TGTGCCAGCAGTTACGAGAACTACGAGCAGTACTTC
cdr3_aa: CASSYENYEQYF
cdr3_length: 12
v_call: TRBV6-6
d_call: .
j_call: TRBJ2-7
clone_size: .

cdr3_nt: TGTGCCAGCAATCCGGACAGGTTTGGGGAGCAGTACTTC
cdr3_aa: CASNPDRFGEQYF
cdr3_length: 13
v_call: TRBV7-9
d_call: TRBD1
j_call: TRBJ2-7
clone_size: many

cdr3_nt: TGTGCCAGCAGCTTCTTCGGCACAGAACTTTACGAGCAGTACTTC
cdr3_aa: CASSFFGTELYEQYF
cdr3_length: 15
v_call: TRBV7-9
d_call: .
j_call: TRBJ2-7
clone_size: few

cdr3_nt: TGCACCGGGGCGACTAATGAAAAACTGTTTTTT
cdr3_aa: CTGATNEKLFF
cdr3_length: 11
v_call: TRBV20-1
d_call: .
j_call: TRBJ1-4
clone_size: many

cdr3_nt: TGTGCCAGCAGGAGCCGGGACAGGATGTATGGCTACACCTTC
cdr3_aa: CASRSRDRMYGYTF
cdr3_length: 14
v_call: TRBV2
d_call: TRBD1
j_call: TRBJ1-2
clone_size: many

cdr3_nt: TGTGCCAGCGCCTCGGGGGGCCCCTACGAGCAGTACTTC
cdr3_aa: CASASGGPYEQYF
cdr3_length: 13
v_call: TRBV12-3/TRBV12-4
d_call: .
j_call: TRBJ2-7
clone_size: many

cdr3_nt: TGTGCCAGCAGTTTAGAGGATAATAATCTGCCCCAGCATTTT
cdr3_aa: CASSLEDNNLPQHF
cdr3_length: 14
v_call: TRBV12-3/TRBV12-4
d_call: .
j_call: TRBJ1-5
clone_size: many

cdr3_nt: TGTGCCAGCAGCCCACGGACCACCCCCGGGGAGCTGTTTTTT
cdr3_aa: CASSPRTTPGELFF
cdr3_length: 14
v_call: TRBV3-1
d_call: .
j_call: TRBJ2-2
clone_size: few

cdr3_nt: TGTGCCAGCAGCGTAGGGGGGGTTACCTCCTACGAGCAGTACTTC
cdr3_aa: CASSVGGVTSYEQYF
cdr3_length: 15
v_call: TRBV9
d_call: .
j_call: TRBJ2-7
clone_size: few

cdr3_nt: TGCAGTGCTGGGGGGGGCGGCCGCTCCTACAATGAGCAGTTCTTC
cdr3_aa: CSAGGGGRSYNEQFF
cdr3_length: 15
v_call: TRBV20-1
d_call: .
j_call: TRBJ2-1
clone_size: .

cdr3_nt: TGTGCCAGCAGCTTAGAACTAGCGCCATACAATGAGCAGTTCTTC
cdr3_aa: CASSLELAPYNEQFF
cdr3_length: 15
v_call: TRBV7-9
d_call: TRBD2
j_call: TRBJ2-1
clone_size: few

cdr3_nt: TGTGCCAGCAGCTTGCTAGCGGGGGACAATGAGCAGTTCTTC
cdr3_aa: CASSLLAGDNEQFF
cdr3_length: 14
v_call: TRBV7-9
d_call: TRBD2
j_call: TRBJ2-1
clone_size: many

cdr3_nt: TGTGCCAGCAGTGAGACCAGGGGGCGCAATGCTGGAGAGACCCAGTACTTC
cdr3_aa: CASSETRGRNAGETQYF
cdr3_length: 17
v_call: TRBV6-2/TRBV6-3
d_call: TRBD1
j_call: TRBJ2-5
clone_size: few

cdr3_nt: TGTGCCAGCAGCTCACCCGGGCTCATGGGGACGCAGTATTTT
cdr3_aa: CASSSPGLMGTQYF
cdr3_length: 14
v_call: TRBV7-9
d_call: .
j_call: TRBJ2-3
clone_size: few

cdr3_nt: TGCGCCAGCAGCTTGGAGGACTTGGAGGGCTACACCTTC
cdr3_aa: CASSLEDLEGYTF
cdr3_length: 13
v_call: TRBV5-1
d_call: .
j_call: TRBJ1-2
clone_size: many

cdr3_nt: TGTGCCAGCAGCTTGTTGCGGGTTAGCAATCAGCCCCAGCATTTT
cdr3_aa: CASSLLRVSNQPQHF
cdr3_length: 15
v_call: TRBV5-5
d_call: .
j_call: TRBJ1-5
clone_size: few

cdr3_nt: TGTGCCAGCAGCTTATCCCACCTGGACTATAACAATGAGCAGTTCTTC
cdr3_aa: CASSLSHLDYNNEQFF
cdr3_length: 16
v_call: TRBV27
d_call: .
j_call: TRBJ2-1
clone_size: .

cdr3_nt: TGTGCCAGCATGCTAACTAGCGGGAGGGCGAATGAGCAGTTCTTC
cdr3_aa: CASMLTSGRANEQFF
cdr3_length: 15
v_call: TRBV12-3/TRBV12-4
d_call: TRBD2
j_call: TRBJ2-1
clone_size: .

cdr3_nt: TGTGCCAGCAGCTTAGAGGGCACGACAGGGGAAGAGCAGTTCTTC
cdr3_aa: CASSLEGTTGEEQFF
cdr3_length: 15
v_call: TRBV7-9
d_call: TRBD1
j_call: TRBJ2-1
clone_size: few

cdr3_nt: TGTGCCAGCAGTCCGTCCGGGAACAAGCAGTACTTC
cdr3_aa: CASSPSGNKQYF
cdr3_length: 12
v_call: TRBV27
d_call: .
j_call: TRBJ2-7
clone_size: few

cdr3_nt: TGCAGTGCTAGAGATATAGGCAATGAGCAGTTCTTC
cdr3_aa: CSARDIGNEQFF
cdr3_length: 12
v_call: TRBV20-1
d_call: .
j_call: TRBJ2-1
clone_size: few